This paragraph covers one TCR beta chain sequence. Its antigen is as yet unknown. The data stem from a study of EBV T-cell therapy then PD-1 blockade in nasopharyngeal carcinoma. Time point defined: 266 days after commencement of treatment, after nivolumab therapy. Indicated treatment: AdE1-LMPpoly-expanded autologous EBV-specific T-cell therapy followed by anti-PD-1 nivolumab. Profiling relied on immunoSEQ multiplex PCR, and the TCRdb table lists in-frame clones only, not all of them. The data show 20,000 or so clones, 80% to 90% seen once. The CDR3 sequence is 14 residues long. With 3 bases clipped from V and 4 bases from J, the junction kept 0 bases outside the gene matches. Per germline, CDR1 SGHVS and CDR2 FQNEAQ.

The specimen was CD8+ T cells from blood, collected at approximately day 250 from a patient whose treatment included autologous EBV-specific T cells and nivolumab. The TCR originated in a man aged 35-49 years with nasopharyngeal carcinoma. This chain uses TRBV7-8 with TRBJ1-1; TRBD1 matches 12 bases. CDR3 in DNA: TGTGCCAGCAGCTTGGGACAGGGGGCCACTGAAGCTTTCTTT. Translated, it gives CASSLGQGATEAFF. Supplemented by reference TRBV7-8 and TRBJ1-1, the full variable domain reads GAGVSQSPRYKVAKRGQDVALRCDPISGHVSLFWYQQALGQGPEFLTYFQNEAQLDKSGLPSDRFFAERPEGSVSTLKIQRTQQEDSAVYLCASSLGQGATEAFFGQGTRLTVV.